This paragraph covers one T cell receptor (beta chain) sequence. The CDR3 loop spans 14 amino acids. Trimming pared 2 bases from V and 1 base from J, leaving 8 bases between. Germline V gives CDR1 SGHTA, CDR2 FQGNSA. TCRdb fed the RT-PCR reads into MiXCR, producing one record per CDR3 protein. The sample includes about 680,000 distinct CDR3 sequences, 14% seen only once; the top ten take roughly 4%. The specimen was memory CD4+ T cells from blood. The receptor was isolated from a female donor in good health, serving as a healthy control. V usage is TRBV7-2 and J usage is TRBJ1-1; D not resolved. CDR3 sequence: CASSLSPANTEAFF. CDR3 DNA: TGTGCCAGCAGCTTATCGCCGGCGAACACTGAAGCTTTCTTT.